This T cell receptor beta chain is drawn from a study of blood T cell repertoires in COVID-19 (dated by TCRdb to the early 2020s). Concerning the study at large: Samples from collaborators originated in the United States, Italy and Spain and spanned both the acute and convalescent phases of COVID-19. The prospective study material was composed of cDNA or gDNA derived from T cells, B-cell-depleted T cells, or PBMCs. The dataset comprised deeply sampled blood TCRbeta repertoires from subjects exposed to, actively infected with, or recovered from COVID-19. The repertoires were released in a freely available public database intended as a resource for research on the immune response to SARS-CoV-2. The samples were drawn from the first 160 participants of the ongoing ImmuneRACE study and from some 1,300 subjects provided by 6 global collaborators. Nearly every sample came with metadata listing a de-identified subject ID, COVID-19 status, age in years and sex. Where available, HLA class I and class II types were obtained from metadata supplied by the sample provider rather than from assay-based typing.

In the prospective study, participants were about 18 to 95 years old, resided in under 30 geographic areas of the United States, and were enrolled through a virtual design. In the prospective study, cohorts were assigned on the basis of participant-reported clinical history obtained from a screening survey and a study questionnaire. For ImmuneRACE Cohort 3, a participant was defined as recovered based on two consecutive negative NP/OP PCR tests, clearance by a healthcare professional, or resolution of symptoms. In the prospective study, mobile phlebotomists collected whole blood, serum and a nasopharyngeal or oropharyngeal swab from each participant. Prospective study participants could optionally give additional blood draws and questionnaires over a roughly two-month period. Prospective study blood samples were shipped either frozen or at room temperature before DNA extraction. Per the germline V gene, MGHRA is the CDR1 and YSYEKL is the CDR2. The CDR3 covers 15 residues, taking in both the cysteine and the phenylalanine. Of all the DNA, just the CDR3 is kept, 45 bases in frame from base 1. The junction shows trimming of 2 bases on V and 6 bases on J, plus 14 bases between the germline ends.

Study-level results and caveats: Clinical and demographic metadata were provided uncurated, with the amount varying by source and participant.

TCRbeta CDR3 regions were amplified from genomic DNA by means of the immunoSEQ Assay, a bias-controlled multiplex PCR. The paper's data handling went like this. Nucleated cell counts per sample were estimated from amplification of reference gene primers within the assay. To quantify the absolute abundance of each unique TCRbeta CDR3 rearrangement, sequence reads were collapsed and filtered. Productive Simpson clonality was computed per sample as the square root of Simpson's diversity index over productive rearrangements. The source is immuneACCESS, and TCRdb retained only in-frame sequences with V and J called. Part of the clones is not carried over; for the studies checked, unresolved V genes explain less than half of this, and the remainder is unexplained. That table supplies the V and J calls and clone size; D and trimming were determined from the DNA. The sample table shows more than 300,000 clones, and more than 70% are seen once. The top ten hold roughly 1.2% of the sample.

A word on this clone: Its target antigen remains unknown. Base qualities are missing; no much larger clone stands one base away.

This TCR was sampled from a woman in her late teens or twenties who had recovered from COVID-19. This receptor chain uses TRBV4-1 and TRBJ1-5; the D segment could be TRBD1, given 6 matching bases. The specimen sequenced was PBMCs or T cells enriched from blood (not recorded which). The CDR3 in this case is CASSQTPGVRQPQHF. Here is the DNA: TGCGCCAGCAGCCAAACCCCAGGGGTCCGTCAGCCCCAGCATTTT.